This TCR beta chain was documented in a study of cytomegalovirus exposure and HLA in healthy donors. Study conclusions and caveats: Reports showed the classifier diagnosing cytomegalovirus status with high specificity and sensitivity. Cytomegalovirus-associated TCR beta chains were listed, numbering approximately 150. Most TCR sequences showed up rarely, but some public TCRs showed up in many donors.

With 60 Vbeta and 13 Jbeta primers, the PCR was carried out. Profiling relied on immunoSEQ multiplex PCR, and the TCRdb table lists in-frame clones only, not all of them. The sample holds around 90,000 clones, 80% seen once. Germline CDR1 reads SEHNR; CDR2 reads FQNEAQ (reference sequence). The CDR3 consists of 12 residues. With 6 bases removed from V and 9 bases from J, the gap between germline ends came to 12 bases. Comment on this clone: Its specificity is unknown.

The sequencing sample was made of PBMCs. This sequence was found in a man aged 25-45 years in good health and CMV-seronegative. V gene TRBV7-9 combines with J gene TRBJ2-4; D uncertain. In DNA form, the CDR3 reads TGTGCCAGCAGGTATGGGTCGGGCATTCAGTACTTC. This gives the protein CASRYGSGIQYF.